One TCR beta chain is described in this entry. Assay: immunoSEQ multiplex PCR; the TCRdb copy retains only in-frame clones and omits some. The sample lists 35,000 to 45,000 clones, approximately 86% occurring once. The data were obtained in a study of T cells in localized non-small cell lung cancer. The V end was cut by 3 bases, the J end by 1 base, with 11 bases between. The CDR3 runs to 15 residues. Germline values: CDR1 LNHDA, CDR2 SQIVND (reference sequence). The TCR sequence derives from a woman between 18 and 49 years old with stage III lung adenocarcinoma. The V call is TRBV19, the J call TRBJ2-3; D perhaps matches TRBD2 (6 bases). Source: peripheral blood, taken before any cancer treatment. This CDR3 is CASSIGPSGTDTQYF. The CDR3 DNA reads TGTGCCAGTAGTATCGGCCCTAGCGGCACAGATACGCAGTATTTT. The variable domain in full, with the rest retrieved from reference TRBV19 and TRBJ2-3, is DGGITQSPKYLFRKEGQNVTLSCEQNLNHDAMYWYRQDPGQGLRLIYYSQIVNDFQKGDIAEGYSVSREKKESFPLTVTSAQKNPTAFYLCASSIGPSGTDTQYFGPGTRLTVL.